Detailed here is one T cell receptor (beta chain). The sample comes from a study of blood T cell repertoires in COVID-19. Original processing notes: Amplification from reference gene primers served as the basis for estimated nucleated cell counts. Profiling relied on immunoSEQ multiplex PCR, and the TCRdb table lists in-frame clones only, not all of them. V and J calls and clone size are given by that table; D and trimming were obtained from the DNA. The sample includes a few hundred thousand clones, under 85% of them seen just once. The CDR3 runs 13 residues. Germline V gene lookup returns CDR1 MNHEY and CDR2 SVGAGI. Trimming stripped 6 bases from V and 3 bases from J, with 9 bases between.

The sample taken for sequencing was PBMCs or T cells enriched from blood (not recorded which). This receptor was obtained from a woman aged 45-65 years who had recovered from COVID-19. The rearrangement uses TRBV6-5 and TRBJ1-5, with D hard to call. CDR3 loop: CASRQVNNQPQHF. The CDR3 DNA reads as TGTGCCAGCAGGCAGGTCAACAATCAGCCCCAGCATTTT.